This T cell receptor (beta chain) originates from a study of blood T cells in healthy people across ages. Points from the study as a whole: Estimates of diversity drawn from one million T cells were considered underestimates.

The second PCR ran roughly 6 to 11 cycles with a sample-barcoded 5' primer and J-beta primers. TCRdb reanalysed the 5' RACE reads using MiXCR and keeps one entry per CDR3 protein. The sample comprises more than 550,000 distinct CDR3 sequences, about a fifth of which are singletons, and approximately 20% rests with the top ten. Every donor contributed around 10 milliliters of peripheral blood by blood draw. In this sample, this clonotype turned up many times. The antigen remains unidentified. V was clipped by 8 bases and J by 5 bases; unmatched bases: 5. The CDR3 consists of 13 residues. The TCR sequence derives from a man aged 65-85 years in good health. The chain links TRBV12-3 or TRBV12-4 to TRBJ2-4; 8 bases are a match to TRBD1. The sequenced material came from blood. CDR3 sequence: CASYSTGENIQYF. The CDR3 region has the DNA TGTGCCAGCTACTCGACAGGGGAAAACATTCAGTACTTC.